Below are 23 T cell receptor beta chains sequenced from a single sample in a study of CD8+ T cells in alopecia areata. RNA, once extracted, was reverse transcribed into cDNA for use as the sequencing template. Here immunoSEQ multiplex PCR was the method, and the copy in TCRdb shows in-frame clones only, minus some. The sample records about 160,000 clones, approximately 50% being singletons. The sample comprised CD4+ T cells sorted from blood. Receptor source: a human donor with alopecia areata.

The J gene is TRBJ2-2, the V gene TRBV5-1, with a tentative D call TRBD1 (6 bases). Trimming removed 0 bases at V and 6 bases at J, with 12 bases between. This CDR3 comprises 15 residues. CDR1 is SGHRS, CDR2 YFSETQ, per germline. The CDR3 DNA is TGCGCCAGCAGCTTGGAGCACAGGGTTGCCGGGGAGCTGTTTTTT. Its translation: CASSLEHRVAGELFF.

The chain employs TRBV7-6 and TRBJ1-1; perhaps TRBD1 as D (6 bases). There are 14 residues in the CDR3. Germline CDR1 SGHVS, CDR2 FNYEAQ. V was shortened by 4 bases and J by 5 bases, with 14 bases between the two germline ends. CDR3 DNA sequence: TGTGCCAGCAGCTCGACCACAGGGTATACTGAAGCTTTCTTT. Protein: CASSSTTGYTEAFF.

The J gene is TRBJ2-3, the V gene TRBV27; TRBD1 is a possible D gene (6 bases). V was trimmed by 3 bases and J by 2 bases, leaving 12 bases between them. The germline gives CDR1 MNHEY, CDR2 SMNVEV (reference sequence). The CDR3 spans 15 residues. The CDR3, as DNA: TGTGCCAGCAGTTTTCAGGACAGACTCACAGATACGCAGTATTTT. This codes for CASSFQDRLTDTQYF.

The chain links TRBV4-1 to TRBJ1-2; D call uncertain. Germline lookup yields CDR1 MGHRA and CDR2 YSYEKL. CDR3 size: 12 residues. The germline V and J ends were trimmed by 6 bases and 5 bases, with 10 bases remaining between them. CDR3 DNA: TGCGCCAGCAGTTACGACGGGTATGGCTACACCTTC. Its protein product is CASSYDGYGYTF.

This clone was detected a few times. V gene TRBV18 combines with J gene TRBJ1-2; 8 bases fit TRBD1. The junction had 6 bases not matched to a gene; V was cut back by 3 bases and J by 6 bases. The germline gives CDR1 KGHSH, CDR2 LQKENI. The CDR3 spans 14 residues. The CDR3, as DNA: TGTGCCAGCTCACCGCGTCCAGGGGGCCATGGCTACACCTTC. Its translation: CASSPRPGGHGYTF. The complete variable domain, with remaining parts taken from reference TRBV18 and TRBJ1-2, reads NAGVMQNPRHLVRRRGQEARLRCSPMKGHSHVYWYRQLPEEGLKFMVYLQKENIIDESGMPKERFSAEFPKEGPSILRIQQVVRGDSAAYFCASSPRPGGHGYTFGSGTRLTVV.

The chain has TRBV7-9 and TRBJ2-1, with D hard to call. There are 11 residues in the CDR3. Looked up from germline, CDR1 is SEHNR and CDR2 is FQNEAQ (reference sequence). Trimming took off 5 bases at V and 15 bases at J, with 14 bases between the two ends. CDR3 amino acids: CASSPIRDPFF. The CDR3 nucleotides are TGTGCCAGCAGCCCGATCCGTGACCCGTTCTTC.

This rearrangement joins TRBV5-1 to TRBJ2-3, with no clear D. Between the trimmed V and J ends, which lost 4 bases and 5 bases, there was a span of 11 bases. The CDR3 totals 13 residues. Germline V gene data show CDR1 as SGHRS and CDR2 as YFSETQ. The CDR3 DNA follows: TGCGCCAGCAGCCCGCGCGGCATAGATACGCAGTATTTT. Translation gives CASSPRGIDTQYF. The full variable domain, completed using reference TRBV5-1 and TRBJ2-3, is KAGVTQTPRYLIKTRGQQVTLSCSPISGHRSVSWYQQTPGQGLQFLFEYFSETQRNKGNFPGRFSGRQFSNSRSEMNVSTLELGDSALYLCASSPRGIDTQYFGPGTRLTVL.

The chain is built from TRBV18 and TRBJ1-3, with 9 bases fitting TRBD1. CDR1 is KGHSH, CDR2 LQKENI, per germline. The CDR3 sequence is 16 residues long. The ends lost 3 bases at V and 3 bases at J; junction bases unmatched: 6. The CDR3 bases are TGTGCCAGCTCACCCCCGGGACAGGGCTTTGGAAACACCATATATTTT. Its translation: CASSPPGQGFGNTIYF.

This clone was recorded a few times. The chain combines TRBV6-6 with TRBJ2-3; D uncertain. This CDR3 is 12 amino acids long. Trimming pared 5 bases from V and 5 bases from J, leaving 8 bases between. Per the germline V gene, CDR1 is MNHNY and CDR2 is SVGAGI (reference sequence). CDR3 residues: CASSVLRDTQYF. Here the CDR3 DNA reads TGTGCCAGCAGTGTTCTCAGAGATACGCAGTATTTT.

The chain combines TRBV29-1 with TRBJ1-1, with TRBD1 identical over 7 bases. CDR1 is SQVTM, CDR2 ANQGSEA, per germline. The CDR3 covers 13 residues. V dropped 7 bases and J dropped 0; count of bases not matched to a gene: 5. The CDR3 nucleotides are TGCAGCGCAGTGACAGGGTTGAACACTGAAGCTTTCTTT. Its translation: CSAVTGLNTEAFF.

The rearrangement joins TRBV2 to TRBJ2-5; 7 bases agree with TRBD1. The V and J ends lost 6 bases and 7 bases, in that order; junction bases with no gene match: 8. CDR1 and CDR2 (germline): SNHLY, FYNNEI. This CDR3 is built from 13 residues. The CDR3 protein is CASSDDRVGTQYF. Written as DNA, the CDR3 is TGTGCCAGCAGCGATGACAGGGTGGGGACCCAGTACTTC.

A note on this clone: The same CDR3 is also encoded by other DNA sequences in this sample. V and J are TRBV29-1 and TRBJ2-1; possible D gene TRBD2, 6 bases. The V end was cut by 4 bases, the J end by 4 bases, with 11 bases between. This CDR3 is 13 amino acids long. CDR1 is SQVTM and CDR2 is ANQGSEA in the germline V gene. The CDR3 sequence: CSVAGVGYNEQFF. The CDR3 DNA sequence: TGCAGCGTTGCGGGAGTAGGGTACAATGAGCAGTTCTTC.

The chain links TRBV7-9 to TRBJ2-3, with 7 bases lining up with TRBD2. Per germline, CDR1 SEHNR and CDR2 FQNEAQ (reference sequence). The length of the CDR3 is 14 residues. The V segment lost 7 bases and the J segment 5 bases; nucleotides outside the gene matches: 9. The DNA for the CDR3 is TGTGCCAGCAAGGCTAGCGGTGGGGAAGATACGCAGTATTTT. This sequence encodes CASKASGGEDTQYF.

Only a few counts were recorded for this clone. The chain carries TRBV7-2 and TRBJ2-6; possibly TRBD1 for D (5 bases). There are 17 residues in the CDR3. The ends were cut back, 1 base at V and 0 bases at J, with 10 bases in the middle. CDR1 is SGHTA, CDR2 FQGNSA, per germline. CDR3 sequence reads: CASSLVQGVSGANVLTF. Written as DNA, the CDR3 is TGTGCCAGCAGCTTAGTTCAGGGCGTCTCTGGGGCCAACGTCCTGACTTTC.

This clone came up a few times. The chain joins TRBV25-1 to TRBJ1-4, with unresolved D. The CDR3 totals 13 residues. V lost 5 bases and J lost 8, with 12 bases in between. Germline lookup yields CDR1 MGHDK and CDR2 SYGVNS. CDR3 region: CASSRTIWEKLFF. CDR3 sequence (DNA): TGTGCCAGCAGTAGGACGATCTGGGAAAAACTGTTTTTT.

The rearrangement links TRBV30 to TRBJ1-1; D uncertain. Germline CDR1 and CDR2: GTSNPN and SVGIG (reference sequence). Trimming removed 1 base from V and 1 base from J, with 13 bases in between. The CDR3 totals 15 residues. The CDR3 DNA is TGTGCCTGGAGTGGGTTGGCACGCTCGAACACTGAAGCTTTCTTT. Protein: CAWSGLARSNTEAFF.

J is TRBJ2-1 and V is TRBV14; TRBD2 matches 10 bases. Trimming removed 4 bases from V and 0 bases from J; junction bases left unmatched: 15. CDR3 size: 20 residues. CDR1 is SGHDN and CDR2 is FVKESK in the germline V gene. The CDR3, as DNA: TGTGCCAGCAGCCCCCGGGGCCTAGCGGGAGTTCCGAGCTCCTACAATGAGCAGTTCTTC. Protein sequence: CASSPRGLAGVPSSYNEQFF.

V gene TRBV18 combines with J gene TRBJ2-1; a weak D match, TRBD2 (5 bases). The V end was cut by 3 bases, the J end by 6 bases, with 9 bases between. The germline CDR1 and CDR2 sequences are KGHSH and LQKENI. CDR3 size: 13 residues. The CDR3 here is CASSPGDFNEQFF. The CDR3 nucleotides are TGTGCCAGCTCACCGGGAGATTTCAATGAGCAGTTCTTC.

In nucleotides, the CDR3 is TGTGCCAGCAGTGAGCCCCGGGGGCGGACCGGGGAGCTGTTTTTT. The encoded protein is CASSEPRGRTGELFF. This chain joins TRBV2 and TRBJ2-2; D tentatively fits TRBD1 or TRBD2 (6 bases each). The CDR3 is 15 residues long. V was cut by 3 bases and J by 5 bases, with 13 bases left in between. From germline, CDR1 is SNHLY and CDR2 FYNNEI.

This clone was found a few times. The rearrangement joins TRBV2 to TRBJ2-1; possibly TRBD1 for D (5 bases). Germline loops: CDR1 SNHLY, CDR2 FYNNEI. Trimming pared 6 bases from V and 0 bases from J, leaving 6 bases between. The CDR3 spans 13 residues. CDR3 coding DNA: TGTGCCAGCAGACAGGACTCCTACAATGAGCAGTTCTTC. This codes for CASRQDSYNEQFF.

This clone was detected only a few times. This chain uses TRBV19 with TRBJ2-2, with D perhaps matching TRBD1 (6 bases). V lost 2 bases and J lost 2, with 12 bases in between. The CDR3 spans 16 residues. CDR1 and CDR2 (germline): LNHDA, SQIVND (reference sequence). Here the CDR3 DNA reads TGTGCCAGTAGTATATCCCTCGGGACAAACACCGGGGAGCTGTTTTTT. Translated: CASSISLGTNTGELFF.

The chain couples TRBV5-1 to TRBJ1-2, with D possibly being TRBD1 (6 bases). Per germline, CDR1 SGHRS and CDR2 YFSETQ. The CDR3 has 14 residues. The V and J ends lost 4 bases and 7 bases respectively, with 17 bases between them. The CDR3 DNA is TGCGCCAGCAGCCCCGGACAGCCCTCGGGTGGCTACACCTTC. Protein: CASSPGQPSGGYTF.

The J gene is TRBJ2-7, the V gene TRBV6-6; D may be TRBD1 (6 bases). The CDR3 is made up of 15 amino acids. Germline-derived CDR1 and CDR2 are MNHNY and SVGAGI (reference sequence). Trimming removed 6 bases from V and 6 bases from J, with 21 bases in between. DNA for the CDR3: TGTGCCAGCAGAAGGGTTCAGGGGAGTCTGAGCGAGCAGTACTTC. Translated, it gives CASRRVQGSLSEQYF.